This T cell receptor (beta chain) was recovered during a study of cytotoxic CD8 clonotypes in ibrutinib-treated CLL. Germline CDR1 SGDLS, CDR2 YYNGEE. V lost 0 bases to trimming and J lost 1 base, with 10 bases between them. CDR3 length equals 15 residues. Measured with immunoSEQ multiplex PCR; TCRdb has only the in-frame clones, and not every one. This repertoire shows about 200,000 clones, over 60% found once; its top ten account for roughly an eighth. The rearrangement joins TRBV9 to TRBJ1-2; no definite D call. This receptor was identified in a human donor with chronic lymphocytic leukemia. The specimen comprised PBMCs, sampled after 24 months of ibrutinib treatment. Here the CDR3 DNA reads TGTGCCAGCAGCGTAGTTAAGGAGGGTAACTATGGCTACACCTTC. Translation gives CASSVVKEGNYGYTF.